A selection of T cell receptor beta chains follows, all from one sample in a study of CD8+ T cells in alopecia areata. Sequenced by immunoSEQ multiplex PCR; TCRdb stores in-frame clones only, minus some. The data contain some 180,000 clones, 40% to 65% of them singletons. The specimen was CD8+ T cells sorted from blood, collected at week 24, from a patient treated with tofacitinib. The receptor set was obtained from a human donor with alopecia areata. The CDR3 runs from the conserved cysteine through the conserved F or W. The order of the fields is J gene, V gene, D gene, clone size, CDR3 DNA, CDR3 protein. D genes are given only for firm matches. Only part of the rows carry a size: once, few, many, or a class if the clone is expanded.

J gene: TRBJ1-1
V gene: TRBV29-1
D gene: NA
clone size: few
CDR3 DNA: TGCAGCGTTGATCTTGCGGATGGGGCTTTCTTT
CDR3 protein: CSVDLADGAFF

J gene: TRBJ1-2
V gene: TRBV19
D gene: TRBD1
clone size: NA
CDR3 DNA: TGTGCCGGACAGGGGAACTATGGCTACACCTTC
CDR3 protein: CAGQGNYGYTF

J gene: TRBJ2-3
V gene: TRBV6-5
D gene: NA
clone size: once
CDR3 DNA: TGTGCCAGCAGTTACGGTCCCGGGGATACGCAGTATTTT
CDR3 protein: CASSYGPGDTQYF

J gene: TRBJ1-1
V gene: TRBV27
D gene: NA
clone size: few
CDR3 DNA: TGTGCCAGCTCGGACAGTTACACTGAAGCTTTCTTT
CDR3 protein: CASSDSYTEAFF

J gene: TRBJ2-3
V gene: TRBV10-2
D gene: TRBD2
clone size: NA
CDR3 DNA: TGCGCCAGCGAATTGACTAGCGGGGGGGCAACTGATACGCAGTATTTT
CDR3 protein: CASELTSGGATDTQYF

J gene: TRBJ1-6
V gene: TRBV7-9
D gene: NA
clone size: NA
CDR3 DNA: TGTGCCAGCAGCTTAGGGGGGAATTCACCCCTCCACTTT
CDR3 protein: CASSLGGNSPLHF

J gene: TRBJ2-2
V gene: TRBV5-1
D gene: NA
clone size: few
CDR3 DNA: TGCGCCAGCAGCTGGAGCCGGGGGACCGGGGAGCTGTTTTTT
CDR3 protein: CASSWSRGTGELFF

J gene: TRBJ1-1
V gene: TRBV29-1
D gene: TRBD1
clone size: NA
CDR3 DNA: TGCAGCGTTGAGGGGCCGGACAGGGGAAGCACTGAAGCTTTCTTT
CDR3 protein: CSVEGPDRGSTEAFF

J gene: TRBJ1-5
V gene: TRBV28
D gene: NA
clone size: NA
CDR3 DNA: TGTGCCAGCAGTTATCTGGGGGTACAGCCCCAGCATTTT
CDR3 protein: CASSYLGVQPQHF

J gene: TRBJ2-7
V gene: TRBV7-9
D gene: TRBD1
clone size: NA
CDR3 DNA: TGTGCCAGCAGCTTAGAGGACAGGGGGGTCTACGAGCAGTACTTC
CDR3 protein: CASSLEDRGVYEQYF

J gene: TRBJ2-5
V gene: TRBV30
D gene: NA
clone size: NA
CDR3 DNA: TGTGCCTGGAGGCGCAGGGCCCAAGAGACCCAGTACTTC
CDR3 protein: CAWRRRAQETQYF

J gene: TRBJ1-1
V gene: TRBV12-5
D gene: NA
clone size: few
CDR3 DNA: TGTGCTAGTGGGGACGGGGACGGGGACACTGAAGCTTTCTTT
CDR3 protein: CASGDGDGDTEAFF

J gene: TRBJ2-7
V gene: TRBV10-3
D gene: NA
clone size: few
CDR3 DNA: TGTGCCATCAGTGAGACCAGTCAGACCCCTACGCAGTACTTC
CDR3 protein: CAISETSQTPTQYF

J gene: TRBJ2-1
V gene: TRBV4-3
D gene: NA
clone size: few
CDR3 DNA: TGCGCCAGCAGCCAGAGGCAGGGTGATGAGCAGTTCTTC
CDR3 protein: CASSQRQGDEQFF

J gene: TRBJ1-2
V gene: TRBV7-8
D gene: TRBD1
clone size: once
CDR3 DNA: TGTGCCAGCAGTGGGACAGGGCTATTCTATGGCTACACCTTC
CDR3 protein: CASSGTGLFYGYTF

J gene: TRBJ2-6
V gene: TRBV5-6
D gene: NA
clone size: NA
CDR3 DNA: TGTGCCAGCAGCTTGGAAGGGAGAGGGGCCAACGTCCTGACTTTC
CDR3 protein: CASSLEGRGANVLTF

J gene: TRBJ1-2
V gene: TRBV29-1
D gene: NA
clone size: once
CDR3 DNA: TGCAGCGTTGTAGGGCAGGGGAATGGCTACACCTTC
CDR3 protein: CSVVGQGNGYTF

J gene: TRBJ2-2
V gene: TRBV29-1
D gene: NA
clone size: NA
CDR3 DNA: TGCAGCGTCTCAAGGCCAGATTACACCGGGGAGCTGTTTTTT
CDR3 protein: CSVSRPDYTGELFF

J gene: TRBJ1-1
V gene: TRBV5-4
D gene: NA
clone size: NA
CDR3 DNA: TGTGCCAGCAGCTATGGACAGACGAACACTGAAGCTTTCTTT
CDR3 protein: CASSYGQTNTEAFF

J gene: TRBJ2-7
V gene: TRBV27
D gene: NA
clone size: NA
CDR3 DNA: TGTGCCAGCAGCCCACAGGGAAGGGAGCAGTACTTC
CDR3 protein: CASSPQGREQYF

J gene: TRBJ2-7
V gene: TRBV28
D gene: TRBD1
clone size: NA
CDR3 DNA: TGTGCCAGCAACCACAGGACAGGGAGTACCTACGAGCAGTACTTC
CDR3 protein: CASNHRTGSTYEQYF

J gene: TRBJ1-5
V gene: TRBV27
D gene: TRBD1
clone size: NA
CDR3 DNA: TGTGCCAGCAGTTTATCCGGGACAGGGGCGGAACCCCAGCATTTT
CDR3 protein: CASSLSGTGAEPQHF

J gene: TRBJ1-5
V gene: TRBV29-1
D gene: NA
clone size: once
CDR3 DNA: TGCAGCGGCGGGGGCAATCAGCCCCAGCATTTT
CDR3 protein: CSGGGNQPQHF

J gene: TRBJ2-2
V gene: TRBV30
D gene: NA
clone size: NA
CDR3 DNA: TGTGCCTGGAGTGTACGAGGACCGAGTTCGGGGGAGCTGTTTTTT
CDR3 protein: CAWSVRGPSSGELFF

J gene: TRBJ2-7
V gene: TRBV4-3
D gene: NA
clone size: NA
CDR3 DNA: TGCGCCAGCAGCCAAGGAGTTGCGGCACCAACCTCCTACGAGCAGTACTTC
CDR3 protein: CASSQGVAAPTSYEQYF

J gene: TRBJ2-7
V gene: TRBV4-3
D gene: NA
clone size: NA
CDR3 DNA: TGCGCCAGCAGCCAACGGGACGGTGTATCCTACGAGCAGTACTTC
CDR3 protein: CASSQRDGVSYEQYF

J gene: TRBJ2-3
V gene: TRBV9
D gene: NA
clone size: NA
CDR3 DNA: TGTGCCAGCAGTGAAAAGGGGGGGCTGTATGTTACGCAGTATTTT
CDR3 protein: CASSEKGGLYVTQYF

J gene: TRBJ1-1
V gene: TRBV29-1
D gene: TRBD1
clone size: NA
CDR3 DNA: TGCAGCGTTGGAGGGGGGACAGGGGGCATGAACACTGAAGCTTTCTTT
CDR3 protein: CSVGGGTGGMNTEAFF

J gene: TRBJ1-5
V gene: TRBV6-6
D gene: NA
clone size: few
CDR3 DNA: TGTGCCAGCGGGAAGGGGAATCAGCCCCAGCATTTT
CDR3 protein: CASGKGNQPQHF

J gene: TRBJ2-4
V gene: TRBV2
D gene: NA
clone size: few
CDR3 DNA: TGTGCCAGCAGAGTGGCACTAGCCAAAAACATTCAGTACTTC
CDR3 protein: CASRVALAKNIQYF

J gene: TRBJ1-5
V gene: TRBV6-6
D gene: TRBD1
clone size: NA
CDR3 DNA: TGTGCCAGCAGTGCGACAGGGAGCAATCAGCCCCAGCATTTT
CDR3 protein: CASSATGSNQPQHF

J gene: TRBJ2-7
V gene: TRBV11-2
D gene: NA
clone size: NA
CDR3 DNA: TGTGCCAGCAGCTTGTTCAATTTCGAGCAGTACTTC
CDR3 protein: CASSLFNFEQYF

J gene: TRBJ2-3
V gene: TRBV10-2
D gene: NA
clone size: NA
CDR3 DNA: TGCGCCAGCAGCAACCGGGGTTATAGCACAGATACGCAGTATTTT
CDR3 protein: CASSNRGYSTDTQYF

J gene: TRBJ2-3
V gene: TRBV4-3
D gene: NA
clone size: NA
CDR3 DNA: TGCGCCAGCAGCCAAGATTTGCCCCGCCCGCAGTATTTT
CDR3 protein: CASSQDLPRPQYF

J gene: TRBJ2-7
V gene: TRBV7-9
D gene: NA
clone size: NA
CDR3 DNA: TGTGCCAGCAGCAGCGCCTCCTACGAGCAGTACTTC
CDR3 protein: CASSSASYEQYF

J gene: TRBJ1-2
V gene: TRBV13
D gene: TRBD1
clone size: few
CDR3 DNA: TGTGCCAGCAGCTCTGTCCGGGACAGGGCTGGAGGCTACACCTTC
CDR3 protein: CASSSVRDRAGGYTF

J gene: TRBJ1-1
V gene: TRBV7-9
D gene: TRBD1
clone size: few
CDR3 DNA: TGTGCCAGCAGCGCCGGGACAGGGGGGAACACTGAAGCTTTCTTT
CDR3 protein: CASSAGTGGNTEAFF

J gene: TRBJ2-1
V gene: TRBV27
D gene: NA
clone size: NA
CDR3 DNA: TGTGCCAGCAGTAATATACAGGGAGGGTCCTACAATGAGCAGTTCTTC
CDR3 protein: CASSNIQGGSYNEQFF

J gene: TRBJ1-1
V gene: TRBV28
D gene: NA
clone size: NA
CDR3 DNA: TGTGCCAGCAGGGACCGCCGGGCTGAAGCTTTCTTT
CDR3 protein: CASRDRRAEAFF

J gene: TRBJ1-1
V gene: TRBV6-5
D gene: NA
clone size: NA
CDR3 DNA: TGTGCCAGCAGTTACACGGGATCAGGTGGAGCTTTCTTT
CDR3 protein: CASSYTGSGGAFF

J gene: TRBJ2-1
V gene: TRBV15
D gene: TRBD2
clone size: NA
CDR3 DNA: TGTGCCACCTCGCGGGGGGGATACAATGAGCAGTTCTTC
CDR3 protein: CATSRGGYNEQFF

J gene: TRBJ1-2
V gene: TRBV29-1
D gene: NA
clone size: few
CDR3 DNA: TGCAGCGTTTGGACAGAGCTTACTAACTATGGCTACACCTTC
CDR3 protein: CSVWTELTNYGYTF